The sequence of this T cell receptor beta chain was determined in a study of cytomegalovirus exposure and HLA in healthy donors. TCRdb's table, derived via immunoSEQ multiplex PCR, lists solely in-frame clones and lacks some. The repertoire holds under 150,000 clones, with about 83% as singletons. This CDR3 spans 13 amino acids. Germline V gives CDR1 SGHTA, CDR2 FQGNSA. V dropped 4 bases and J dropped 7; count of bases not matched to a gene: 7. This TCR was sampled from a young woman in good health and CMV-seronegative. Input material: PBMCs. The chain couples TRBV7-2 to TRBJ2-7, with 7 bases identical to TRBD2. DNA for the CDR3: TGTGCCAGCAGCTGGCGGGGGTCGGGGGAGCAGTACTTC. Amino acids: CASSWRGSGEQYF.